This T cell receptor beta chain was documented in a study of beta chain features in type 1 diabetes (dated by TCRdb to 2016 to 2019). With respect to the entire study: Mean age, gender distribution, total cell number and subset yield were not different between patients and healthy donors. Across all samples, some 99 million sorted cells were examined, and cell number per subset correlated strongly with RNA yield. The study compared the TCRB repertoires of sorted circulating CD4+ T cell subsets in recently diagnosed type 1 diabetes patients with those in matched healthy donors. Regulatory and stem cell-like memory subsets were obtained from only 8 patients and roughly eight healthy donors, while naive and central memory subsets were obtained from all 28 donors. What the research found in general, with its limitations: Shorter templates might have been favored by PCR, but patient and control samples were amplified and corrected together, so both groups would have been affected equally by any skew. Because the HLA sub-analyses included only small numbers of individuals, any influence of HLA type on TCRB rearrangement was left unresolved. Type 1 diabetes patients showed a moderate but significant shortening of TCRB CDR3 length in all four CD4+ subsets. At VDJ recombination sites, patients with type 1 diabetes made fewer insertions and deleted more nucleotides, a pattern implying thymic rearrangement abnormalities. Naive, central memory and regulatory TCRB repertoires appeared to be more similar among patients than among healthy donors. Because cDNA was sequenced instead of genomic DNA, activated cells with high expression could be over-represented, although the groups did not differ in activation or CD3 levels.

Deletion took 3 bases off V and 2 bases off J, with a span of 11 bases between the germline ends. The CDR3 has 14 amino acids, counting the end cysteine and phenylalanine. Here the CDR3 DNA is all that survives: 42 bases in frame from base 1. According to the germline V gene, CDR1 reads SGHRS and CDR2 reads YFSETQ. Note on this clone: Its antigen remains unidentified. No clone much larger than this one lies a single base away; base qualities are absent.

From each donor, a single peripheral blood sample of about 110 mL on average was drawn into heparinised tubes. A BD FACSAria II and a panel including CD45RO, CCR7, CD25, CD127, CD95 and CD27 were used to sort naive, central memory, regulatory and stem cell-like memory CD4+ T cells. All sorted populations exceeded 95% purity. PBMCs were separated immediately by Lymphoprep density gradient centrifugation and were stained directly, without being cultured. So that batch effects would be minimized, each experiment stained and sorted samples in pairs, pairing one healthy donor with one patient. The entire isolated RNA was reverse transcribed using the High Capacity cDNA Reverse Transcription Kit, and thus expressed TCRB transcripts were sequenced. Naive, central memory and regulatory T cell samples underwent deep immunoSEQ sequencing, averaging around 4 million total reads per sample. Sorted cells were lysed in RLT buffer, and RNA was extracted using DNase-treated RNeasy Micro or Mini kits according to cell number. Each cell subset was processed on its own to prevent cross-contamination, while patient and healthy donor samples were processed together. The immunoSEQ multiplex PCR was used to amplify TCRB sequences from cDNA, generating 87-bp fragments that spanned the CDR3 region. The amplicons were sequenced using the Illumina HiSeq platform. Per the source publication's procedure: Synthetic template baselines were used to correct PCR bias computationally, reads within Hamming distance 2 were collapsed together, and singletons that could not be merged were discarded. By aligning reads against IMGT, V, D and J genes, CDR3 length, and insertions or deletions at six rearrangement sites were assigned. Within each subset, clonotype counts were normalized to sorted cell number, after which true diversity and Gini coefficients were computed with the tcR R package. Repertoire sharing was quantified using the overlap coefficient calculated on TCRB nucleotide sequences. As a proxy for the pre-selection repertoire, out-of-frame TCRB sequences from naive cells were analyzed. TCRdb limited this immuneACCESS table to in-frame rearrangements with V and J called. A share of clones is missing; checked studies link under half to unresolved V genes, and the rest is unexplained. The V and J calls and clone size are taken from that table; D and trimming were inferred from the DNA. In all, the sample holds a few hundred thousand clones, and around 20% of those were seen once. The ten largest clonotypes hold under 0.055% of the sample.

Material: naive CD4+ T cells from blood. The label giving this sample's cell subset or site can be read as: true naive CD4+ T cells. This sequence was found in a woman aged 18 to 35 in good health. The V and J segments used are TRBV5-1 and TRBJ1-1; the D gene assignment is ambiguous. The nucleotides read TGCGCCAGCAGCTCTCAGGCCCTAAACACTGAAGCTTTCTTT. It specifies CASSSQALNTEAFF.